These T cell receptor beta chains were read from a single sample in a study of PD-L1 blockade in urothelial cancer. Profiling relied on immunoSEQ multiplex PCR, and the TCRdb table lists in-frame clones only, not all of them. Here the sample spans under 130,000 clones, approximately 86% being singletons. The source material was PBMCs, sampled around atezolizumab (anti-PD-L1) treatment. The receptors come from a man aged 45 to 65 with urothelial cancer. Each CDR3 is given with its conserved first and last residue. Each record gives: V gene, J gene, clone size, D gene, CDR3 protein, CDR3 DNA. D genes are given only for firm matches. Size tells how often a clone was seen (once, few, many) or the class of an expanded clone, and some rows leave it out.

v_call: TRBV5-5; j_call: TRBJ2-5; clone_size: NA; d_call: NA; cdr3_aa: CASSTQGSRETQYF; cdr3_nt: TGTGCCAGCAGCACCCAGGGGTCCCGGGAGACCCAGTACTTC
v_call: TRBV6-5; j_call: TRBJ1-1; clone_size: NA; d_call: NA; cdr3_aa: CASTWNTEAFF; cdr3_nt: TGTGCCAGCACCTGGAACACTGAAGCTTTCTTT
v_call: TRBV6-5; j_call: TRBJ2-5; clone_size: NA; d_call: TRBD2; cdr3_aa: CASNVTGRKQETQYF; cdr3_nt: TGTGCCAGCAATGTGACCGGGAGGAAGCAAGAGACCCAGTACTTC
v_call: TRBV19; j_call: TRBJ2-4; clone_size: NA; d_call: TRBD2; cdr3_aa: CASSLSSGRTRDIQYF; cdr3_nt: TGTGCCAGTAGTCTAAGTAGCGGGAGGACGAGGGACATTCAGTACTTC
v_call: TRBV6-5; j_call: TRBJ1-2; clone_size: NA; d_call: TRBD1; cdr3_aa: CASSSPGQGPGGTF; cdr3_nt: TGTGCCAGCAGTTCACCGGGACAGGGGCCCGGGGGTACCTTC
v_call: TRBV19; j_call: TRBJ2-1; clone_size: NA; d_call: TRBD2; cdr3_aa: CASSITGGLNEQFF; cdr3_nt: TGTGCCAGTAGTATCACGGGAGGGCTTAATGAGCAGTTCTTC
v_call: TRBV5-1; j_call: TRBJ2-3; clone_size: NA; d_call: TRBD1; cdr3_aa: CASTRDRQTSTDTQYF; cdr3_nt: TGCGCCAGCACCCGGGACAGACAGACTAGCACAGATACGCAGTATTTT
v_call: TRBV18; j_call: TRBJ1-2; clone_size: NA; d_call: NA; cdr3_aa: CASSPAAGNYGYTF; cdr3_nt: TGTGCCAGCTCACCGGCAGCAGGGAACTATGGCTACACCTTC
v_call: TRBV6-5; j_call: TRBJ1-4; clone_size: NA; d_call: NA; cdr3_aa: CASSYSAVSNEKLFF; cdr3_nt: TGTGCCAGCAGTTACTCGGCAGTCTCTAATGAAAAACTGTTTTTT
v_call: TRBV11-3; j_call: TRBJ2-1; clone_size: NA; d_call: TRBD2; cdr3_aa: CASSLGGSGYNEQFF; cdr3_nt: TGTGCCAGCAGCTTGGGCGGGAGTGGGTACAATGAGCAGTTCTTC
v_call: TRBV7-6; j_call: TRBJ2-2; clone_size: NA; d_call: NA; cdr3_aa: CASSRGSNTGELFF; cdr3_nt: TGTGCCAGCAGCAGAGGGTCGAACACCGGGGAGCTGTTTTTT
v_call: TRBV7-8; j_call: TRBJ1-2; clone_size: NA; d_call: NA; cdr3_aa: CASSLDRLRTDYGYTF; cdr3_nt: TGTGCCAGCAGTTTGGACCGCCTTCGGACAGACTATGGCTACACCTTC
v_call: TRBV5-4; j_call: TRBJ2-7; clone_size: NA; d_call: NA; cdr3_aa: CASSLDNSYEQYF; cdr3_nt: TGTGCCAGCAGCTTGGACAACTCCTACGAGCAGTACTTC
v_call: TRBV30; j_call: TRBJ1-6; clone_size: once; d_call: NA; cdr3_aa: CAWSVLRQGSKGNSPLHF; cdr3_nt: TGTGCCTGGAGTGTATTGAGGCAGGGGAGCAAGGGGAATTCACCCCTCCACTTT
v_call: TRBV27; j_call: TRBJ2-5; clone_size: NA; d_call: NA; cdr3_aa: CASRLGWGQETQYF; cdr3_nt: TGTGCCAGCAGACTAGGATGGGGACAAGAGACCCAGTACTTC
v_call: TRBV11-2; j_call: TRBJ1-6; clone_size: NA; d_call: NA; cdr3_aa: CASSFKTGNSPLHF; cdr3_nt: TGTGCCAGCAGCTTTAAAACAGGGAATTCACCCCTCCACTTT
v_call: TRBV9; j_call: TRBJ2-1; clone_size: few; d_call: TRBD2; cdr3_aa: CASSVASGSHNEQFF; cdr3_nt: TGTGCCAGCAGCGTAGCTAGCGGGAGCCACAATGAGCAGTTCTTC
v_call: TRBV7-8; j_call: TRBJ2-7; clone_size: NA; d_call: TRBD2; cdr3_aa: CASSFARDYKLEQYF; cdr3_nt: TGTGCCAGCAGCTTCGCCAGGGACTACAAACTAGAGCAGTACTTC
v_call: TRBV27; j_call: TRBJ1-2; clone_size: once; d_call: NA; cdr3_aa: CASSPRTFYGYTF; cdr3_nt: TGTGCCAGCAGCCCCCGGACATTCTATGGCTACACCTTC
v_call: TRBV28; j_call: TRBJ2-2; clone_size: NA; d_call: TRBD2; cdr3_aa: CASRVSGGTGELFF; cdr3_nt: TGTGCCAGCAGAGTGTCGGGAGGCACCGGGGAGCTGTTTTTT
v_call: TRBV7-2; j_call: TRBJ2-3; clone_size: NA; d_call: NA; cdr3_aa: CASSLGPPHYVTDTQYF; cdr3_nt: TGTGCCAGCAGCTTAGGGCCCCCCCACTACGTCACAGATACGCAGTATTTT
v_call: TRBV5-1; j_call: TRBJ2-2; clone_size: NA; d_call: TRBD2; cdr3_aa: CASSSLGIAGVPGELFF; cdr3_nt: TGCGCCAGCAGTTCTCTTGGCATAGCGGGGGTTCCCGGGGAGCTGTTTTTT
v_call: TRBV7-9; j_call: TRBJ2-7; clone_size: once; d_call: NA; cdr3_aa: CASSLDQGKEYF; cdr3_nt: TGTGCCAGCAGCTTAGACCAGGGCAAGGAGTACTTC
v_call: TRBV29-1; j_call: TRBJ1-4; clone_size: NA; d_call: TRBD1; cdr3_aa: CSAGQAPTNEKLFF; cdr3_nt: TGCAGCGCGGGACAGGCGCCAACTAATGAAAAACTGTTTTTT
v_call: TRBV7-3; j_call: TRBJ1-1; clone_size: NA; d_call: NA; cdr3_aa: CASSLGRNTEAFF; cdr3_nt: TGTGCCAGCAGCTTAGGTAGGAACACTGAAGCTTTCTTT
v_call: TRBV11-2; j_call: TRBJ2-1; clone_size: few; d_call: TRBD2; cdr3_aa: CASSLRPAGAGNEQFF; cdr3_nt: TGTGCCAGCAGCTTACGACCAGCGGGAGCCGGGAATGAGCAGTTCTTC
v_call: TRBV10-3; j_call: TRBJ1-2; clone_size: NA; d_call: TRBD1; cdr3_aa: CAISDQGDYGYTF; cdr3_nt: TGTGCCATCAGTGATCAGGGGGACTATGGCTACACCTTC
v_call: TRBV30; j_call: TRBJ2-1; clone_size: NA; d_call: TRBD2; cdr3_aa: CAWRASGRGSYNEQFF; cdr3_nt: TGTGCCTGGAGAGCTAGCGGGAGAGGATCCTACAATGAGCAGTTCTTC
v_call: TRBV9; j_call: TRBJ2-7; clone_size: NA; d_call: NA; cdr3_aa: CASSQQQGRNEQYF; cdr3_nt: TGTGCCAGCAGCCAACAACAGGGTCGGAACGAGCAGTACTTC
v_call: TRBV19; j_call: TRBJ2-1; clone_size: NA; d_call: NA; cdr3_aa: CASSIDSRSSYNEQFF; cdr3_nt: TGTGCCAGTAGTATTGATAGCAGAAGCTCCTACAATGAGCAGTTCTTC
v_call: TRBV14; j_call: TRBJ2-3; clone_size: NA; d_call: NA; cdr3_aa: CASSQDGPPDTQYF; cdr3_nt: TGTGCCAGCAGCCAAGACGGTCCCCCTGATACGCAGTATTTT
v_call: TRBV5-5; j_call: TRBJ1-6; clone_size: few; d_call: NA; cdr3_aa: CASSNGANSPLHF; cdr3_nt: TGTGCCAGCAGCAACGGAGCTAATTCACCCCTCCACTTT
v_call: TRBV7-8; j_call: TRBJ2-5; clone_size: NA; d_call: NA; cdr3_aa: CASSLGPAGQQETQYF; cdr3_nt: TGTGCCAGCAGCTTAGGACCAGCGGGACAACAAGAGACCCAGTACTTC
v_call: TRBV2; j_call: TRBJ2-6; clone_size: NA; d_call: NA; cdr3_aa: CASSEDIFGGANVLTF; cdr3_nt: TGTGCCAGCAGTGAAGATATTTTCGGTGGGGCCAACGTCCTGACTTTC
v_call: TRBV19; j_call: TRBJ2-7; clone_size: once; d_call: NA; cdr3_aa: CASMSQGRPHEQYF; cdr3_nt: TGTGCCAGTATGTCCCAGGGGCGCCCCCACGAGCAGTACTTC
v_call: TRBV27; j_call: TRBJ1-6; clone_size: NA; d_call: TRBD1; cdr3_aa: CASSLYGQGGSNSPLHF; cdr3_nt: TGTGCCAGCAGTTTATACGGACAGGGTGGGAGCAATTCACCCCTCCACTTT
v_call: TRBV7-3; j_call: TRBJ2-5; clone_size: NA; d_call: NA; cdr3_aa: CASSLGGGETQYF; cdr3_nt: TGTGCCAGCAGCTTAGGGGGCGGGGAGACCCAGTACTTC